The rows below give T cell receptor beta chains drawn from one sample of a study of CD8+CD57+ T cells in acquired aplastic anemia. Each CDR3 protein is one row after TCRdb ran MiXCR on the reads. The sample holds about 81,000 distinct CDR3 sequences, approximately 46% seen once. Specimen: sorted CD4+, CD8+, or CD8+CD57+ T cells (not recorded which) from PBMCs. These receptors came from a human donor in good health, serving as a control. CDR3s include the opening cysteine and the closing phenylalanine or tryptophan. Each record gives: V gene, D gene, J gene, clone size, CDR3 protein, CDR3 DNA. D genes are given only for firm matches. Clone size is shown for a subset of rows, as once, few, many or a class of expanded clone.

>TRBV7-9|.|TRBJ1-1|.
CASSLEVRGEAFF
TGTGCCAGCAGCTTAGAAGTGCGGGGTGAAGCTTTCTTT
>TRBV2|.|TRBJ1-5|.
CASSDQLGHYNQPQHF
TGTGCCAGCAGTGACCAGCTCGGACATTACAATCAGCCCCAGCATTTT
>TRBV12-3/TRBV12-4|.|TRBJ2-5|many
CASGLGGEETQYF
TGTGCCAGCGGTCTTGGGGGAGAGGAGACCCAGTACTTC
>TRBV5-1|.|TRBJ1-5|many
CASSLSGAEPQHF
TGCGCCAGCAGCTTGTCCGGGGCTGAGCCCCAGCATTTT
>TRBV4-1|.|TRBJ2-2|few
CASRQEHTGELFF
TGCGCCAGCCGTCAGGAGCACACCGGGGAGCTGTTTTTT
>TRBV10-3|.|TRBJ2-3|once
CAISESWFADTQYF
TGTGCCATCAGTGAGTCCTGGTTTGCAGATACGCAGTATTTT
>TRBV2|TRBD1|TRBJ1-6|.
CASRVDRAGNSPLHF
TGTGCCAGCAGGGTGGACAGGGCAGGGAATTCACCCCTCCACTTT
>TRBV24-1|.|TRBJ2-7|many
CATSLGGGYEQYF
TGTGCCACCAGCCTGGGAGGTGGGTACGAGCAGTACTTC
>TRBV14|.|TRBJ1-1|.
CASSLESGVEKATEAFF
TGTGCCAGCAGCCTAGAGTCGGGGGTTGAAAAGGCCACTGAAGCTTTCTTT
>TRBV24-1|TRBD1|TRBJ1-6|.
CASSSILMGQGNNSPLHF
TGTGCCAGCAGCAGTATACTAATGGGACAGGGTAACAATTCACCCCTCCACTTT
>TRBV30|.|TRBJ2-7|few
CAWCQDYSYEQYF
TGTGCCTGGTGTCAAGACTACTCCTACGAGCAGTACTTC
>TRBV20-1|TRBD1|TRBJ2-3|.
CSAFPNRGPHTDTQYF
TGCAGTGCTTTCCCCAACAGGGGCCCCCACACAGATACGCAGTATTTT
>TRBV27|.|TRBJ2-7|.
CVSSFMSGASYEQYF
TGTGTCAGCAGTTTTATGAGTGGCGCCTCCTACGAGCAGTACTTC
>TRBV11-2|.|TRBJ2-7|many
CASSPPGEQTSYEQYF
TGTGCCAGCAGCCCCCCCGGTGAACAGACCTCCTACGAGCAGTACTTC
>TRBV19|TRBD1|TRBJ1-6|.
CASRSYRTGGDSPLHF
TGTGCCAGTCGCTCCTACCGGACAGGAGGCGATTCACCCCTCCACTTT
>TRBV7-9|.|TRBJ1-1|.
CASTNSGMNTEAFF
TGTGCCAGCACCAATAGTGGAATGAACACTGAAGCTTTCTTT
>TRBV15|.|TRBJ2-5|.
CATSSVGPGQETQYF
TGTGCCACCAGCAGCGTAGGCCCAGGACAAGAGACCCAGTACTTC
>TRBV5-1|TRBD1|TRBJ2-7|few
CASSLGSGGTYEQYF
TGCGCCAGCAGCTTGGGGTCAGGGGGAACCTACGAGCAGTACTTC
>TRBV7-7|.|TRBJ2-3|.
CASSAGTSTSTDTQYF
TGTGCTAGCAGCGCGGGGACGTCAACTAGCACAGATACGCAGTATTTT
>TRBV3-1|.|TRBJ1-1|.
CASSQPRGSTEAFF
TGTGCCAGCAGCCAGCCCCGTGGGAGCACTGAAGCTTTCTTT
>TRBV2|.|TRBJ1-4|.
CASSLQASEKLFF
TGTGCCAGCAGTTTGCAGGCCAGTGAAAAACTGTTTTTT
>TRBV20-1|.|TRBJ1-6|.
CSARDRVSGNSPLHF
TGCAGTGCTAGAGACCGAGTCTCCGGTAATTCACCCCTCCACTTT
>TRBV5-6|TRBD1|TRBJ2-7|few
CASSPGTALREQYF
TGTGCCAGCAGCCCCGGGACAGCTCTGCGCGAGCAGTACTTC
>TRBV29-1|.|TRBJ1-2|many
CSVEDSTPGPPNYGYTF
TGCAGCGTTGAAGATTCCACCCCGGGACCGCCTAACTATGGCTACACCTTC
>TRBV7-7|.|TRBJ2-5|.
CAIVLAPGGLYETQYF
TGTGCTATCGTGTTGGCCCCCGGGGGACTGTACGAAACCCAGTACTTC
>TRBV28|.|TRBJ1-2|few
CATSNPGAYWGYTF
TGTGCCACCTCAAATCCGGGGGCATACTGGGGCTACACCTTC
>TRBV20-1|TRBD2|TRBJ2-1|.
CSAGTSGYNEQFF
TGCAGTGCCGGGACTAGCGGGTACAATGAGCAGTTCTTC
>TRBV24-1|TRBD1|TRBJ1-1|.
CATSDPQGAHTEAFF
TGTGCCACCAGTGATCCACAGGGGGCCCACACTGAAGCTTTCTTT
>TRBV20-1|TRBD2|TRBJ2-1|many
CSARDGLAGGREQFF
TGCAGTGCTAGAGATGGACTAGCGGGAGGGCGCGAGCAGTTCTTC
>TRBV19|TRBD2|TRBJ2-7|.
CASTEGRASHEQYF
TGTGCCAGTACCGAGGGGAGGGCCTCACACGAGCAGTACTTC
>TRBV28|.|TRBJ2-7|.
CASSFQGRYEQYF
TGTGCCAGCAGTTTCCAGGGGCGTTACGAGCAGTACTTC
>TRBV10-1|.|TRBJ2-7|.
CASRGVGRASYEQYF
TGCGCCAGCAGGGGAGTTGGGAGAGCCTCCTACGAGCAGTACTTC
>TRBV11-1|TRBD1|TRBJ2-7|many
CASSLSQGALDEQYF
TGTGCCAGCAGCTTATCTCAGGGGGCTTTGGACGAGCAGTACTTC
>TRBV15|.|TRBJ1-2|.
CATSRGDRQEGYTF
TGTGCCACCAGCAGAGGAGACAGGCAGGAAGGCTACACCTTC
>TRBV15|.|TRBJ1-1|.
CATSRRNTEAFF
TGTGCCACCAGCAGGAGGAACACTGAAGCTTTCTTT
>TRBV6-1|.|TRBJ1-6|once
CASTLRGEDNSPLHF
TGTGCCAGCACCTTAAGGGGGGAAGATAATTCACCCCTCCACTTT
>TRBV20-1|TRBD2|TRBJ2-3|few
CSAGLAGADTQYF
TGCAGTGCCGGACTAGCGGGGGCAGATACGCAGTATTTT
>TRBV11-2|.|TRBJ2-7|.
CASTTVPGTEYEQYF
TGTGCCAGCACCACAGTCCCAGGGACGGAATACGAGCAGTACTTC
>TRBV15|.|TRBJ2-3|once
CATSRDRGRGPDTQYF
TGTGCCACCAGCAGAGATCGTGGGCGGGGTCCAGATACGCAGTATTTT
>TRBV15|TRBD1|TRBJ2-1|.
CATSIFRTGEDEQFF
TGTGCCACCAGCATCTTTCGGACAGGGGAGGATGAGCAGTTCTTC
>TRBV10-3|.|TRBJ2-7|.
CAISGTDSYEQYF
TGTGCCATCAGTGGGACTGACTCCTACGAGCAGTACTTC
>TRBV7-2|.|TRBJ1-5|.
CASIRDRGPQHF
TGTGCCAGCATCAGGGACCGGGGGCCCCAGCATTTT
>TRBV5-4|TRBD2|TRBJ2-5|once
CASSWGGFQETQYF
TGTGCCAGCAGCTGGGGGGGATTCCAAGAGACCCAGTACTTC
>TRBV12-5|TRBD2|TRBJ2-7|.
CASGMVVLAGGPYEQYF
TGTGCTAGTGGTATGGTCGTACTAGCGGGAGGGCCTTACGAGCAGTACTTC
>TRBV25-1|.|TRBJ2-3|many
CASSWPVDGDTQYF
TGTGCCAGCAGCTGGCCCGTGGACGGAGATACGCAGTATTTT
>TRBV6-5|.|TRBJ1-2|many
CASSYSVSIYGYTF
TGTGCCAGCAGTTATAGTGTCAGTATCTATGGCTACACCTTC
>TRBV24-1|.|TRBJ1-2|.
CATSPNYGYTF
TGTGCCACCAGTCCCAACTATGGCTACACCTTC
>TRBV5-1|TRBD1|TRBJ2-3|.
CASSQRQGAWDTQYF
TGCGCCAGCAGCCAGAGACAGGGGGCATGGGATACGCAGTATTTT
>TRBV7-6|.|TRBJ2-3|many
CASSLVQTQVTDTQYF
TGTGCCAGCAGCTTAGTTCAGACTCAGGTCACAGATACGCAGTATTTT
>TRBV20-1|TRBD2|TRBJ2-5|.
CSARALAGSGETQYF
TGCAGTGCTAGGGCTCTAGCGGGGAGCGGTGAGACCCAGTACTTC